The clone carrying this T cell receptor beta chain was counted a few times. The data were taken from a study of T cell repertoires in cytomegalovirus infection. Study-wide context: Both a matching HLA type and CMV infection were indicated by public TCR beta signatures.

TCRdb reanalysed the reads using MiXCR and keeps one entry per CDR3 protein. The data hold roughly 720,000 distinct CDR3 sequences, with roughly 35% observed a single time. The CDR3 covers 16 residues. Trimming removed 1 base from V and 3 bases from J, with 16 bases in between. Germline V lookup: CDR1 WNHNN, CDR2 SYGVQD (reference sequence). Sequences were obtained from PBMCs. The chain employs TRBV10-1 and TRBJ2-7; D ambiguous. The receptor was isolated from a human donor in good health (CMV status not recorded). Some clones in this sample may be carry-over from other donors' samples. The CDR3 loop reads CASSEYRRTQNYEQYF. The CDR3 nucleotides are TGCGCCAGCAGTGAGTACCGCAGGACCCAAAACTACGAGCAGTACTTC.